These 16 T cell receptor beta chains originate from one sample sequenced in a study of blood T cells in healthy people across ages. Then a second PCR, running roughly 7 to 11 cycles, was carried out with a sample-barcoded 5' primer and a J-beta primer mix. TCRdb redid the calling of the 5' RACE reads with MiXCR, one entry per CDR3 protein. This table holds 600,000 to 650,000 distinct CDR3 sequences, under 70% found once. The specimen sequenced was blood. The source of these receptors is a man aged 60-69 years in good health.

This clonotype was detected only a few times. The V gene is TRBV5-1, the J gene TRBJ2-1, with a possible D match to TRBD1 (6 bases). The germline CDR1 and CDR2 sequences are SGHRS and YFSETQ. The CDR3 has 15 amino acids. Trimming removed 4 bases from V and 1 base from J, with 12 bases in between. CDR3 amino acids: CASSPFQGSYNEQFF. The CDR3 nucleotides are TGCGCCAGCAGCCCCTTTCAGGGGTCCTACAATGAGCAGTTCTTC.

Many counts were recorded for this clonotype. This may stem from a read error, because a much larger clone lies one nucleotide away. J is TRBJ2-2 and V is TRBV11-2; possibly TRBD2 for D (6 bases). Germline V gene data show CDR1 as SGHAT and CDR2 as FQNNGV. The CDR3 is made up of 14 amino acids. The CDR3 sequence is CASSRRGNTGELFF. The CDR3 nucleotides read TGCGCCAGCAGCAGGCGGGGGAACACCGGGGAGCTGTTTTTT.

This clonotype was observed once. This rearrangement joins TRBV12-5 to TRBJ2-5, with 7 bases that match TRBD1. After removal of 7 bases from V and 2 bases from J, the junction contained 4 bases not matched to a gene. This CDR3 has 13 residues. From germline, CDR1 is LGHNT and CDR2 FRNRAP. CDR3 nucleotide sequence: TGTGCTAGTGCGAGGGACAGTCAAGAGACCCAGTACTTC. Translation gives CASARDSQETQYF.

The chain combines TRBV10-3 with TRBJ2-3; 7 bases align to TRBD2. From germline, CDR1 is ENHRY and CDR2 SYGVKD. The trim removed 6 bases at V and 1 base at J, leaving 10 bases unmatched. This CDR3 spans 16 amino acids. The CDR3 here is CAISASSGARTDTQYF. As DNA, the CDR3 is TGTGCCATCAGCGCCTCTAGCGGAGCTCGCACAGATACGCAGTATTTT.

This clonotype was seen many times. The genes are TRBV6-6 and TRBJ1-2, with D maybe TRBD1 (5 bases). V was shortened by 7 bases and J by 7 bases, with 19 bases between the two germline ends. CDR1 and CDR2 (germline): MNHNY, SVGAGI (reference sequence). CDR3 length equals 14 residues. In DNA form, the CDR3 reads TGTGCCAGCATCGCTGCTCAGGGAACCGGTGGCTACACCTTC. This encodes CASIAAQGTGGYTF.

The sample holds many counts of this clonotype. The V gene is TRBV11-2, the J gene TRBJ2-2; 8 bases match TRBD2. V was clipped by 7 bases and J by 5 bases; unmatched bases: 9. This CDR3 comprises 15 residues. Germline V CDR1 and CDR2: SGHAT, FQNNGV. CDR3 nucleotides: TGTGCCAGCACCCGGGGGGGGCGATGGACCGGGGAGCTGTTTTTT. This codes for CASTRGGRWTGELFF.

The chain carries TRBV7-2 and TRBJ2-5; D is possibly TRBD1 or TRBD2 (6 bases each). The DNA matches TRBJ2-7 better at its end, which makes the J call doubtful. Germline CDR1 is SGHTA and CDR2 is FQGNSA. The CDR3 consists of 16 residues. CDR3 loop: CASSGPGARSRDEQYF. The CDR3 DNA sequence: TGTGCCAGCAGCGGGCCGGGGGCGAGGTCCCGAGACGAGCAGTACTTC.

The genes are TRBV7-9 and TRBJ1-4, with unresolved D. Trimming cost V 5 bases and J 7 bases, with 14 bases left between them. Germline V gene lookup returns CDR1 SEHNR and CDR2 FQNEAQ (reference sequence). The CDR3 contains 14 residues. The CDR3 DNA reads TGTGCCAGCAGCCTACAGTTTAGTACTGAAAAACTGTTTTTT. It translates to CASSLQFSTEKLFF. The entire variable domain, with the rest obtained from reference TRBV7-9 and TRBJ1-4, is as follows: DTGVSQNPRHKITKRGQNVTFRCDPISEHNRLYWYRQTLGQGPEFLTYFQNEAQLEKSRLLSDRFSAERPKGSFSTLEIQRTEQGDSAMYLCASSLQFSTEKLFFGSGTQLSVL.

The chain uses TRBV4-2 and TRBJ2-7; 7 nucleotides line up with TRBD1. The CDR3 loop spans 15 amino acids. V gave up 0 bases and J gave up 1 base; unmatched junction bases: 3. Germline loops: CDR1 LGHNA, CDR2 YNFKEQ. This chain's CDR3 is CASSQEQQGSYEQYF. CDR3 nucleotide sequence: TGTGCCAGCAGCCAAGAACAACAGGGGTCCTACGAGCAGTACTTC.

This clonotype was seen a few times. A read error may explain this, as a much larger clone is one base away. The CDR3 nucleotides read TGTGCCAGCAGCTTATCAGGGGACAATGAGCAGTACTTC. Amino acid sequence: CASSLSGDNEQYF. The chain carries TRBV5-6 and TRBJ2-1, with D possibly matching TRBD1 (6 bases). The assigned J gene may be wrong: the sequence end matches TRBJ2-7 better. Germline V gives CDR1 SGHDT, CDR2 YYEEEE. The CDR3 is 13 amino acids.

CDR3 protein: CATSETSGGTDTQYF. The CDR3 bases are TGTGCCACCAGTGAGACTAGCGGGGGCACAGATACGCAGTATTTT. The chain carries TRBV24-1 and TRBJ2-3, with TRBD2 matching 11 bases. Germline-derived CDR1 and CDR2 are KGHDR and SFDVKD. This CDR3 contains 15 residues. J gave up 1 base and V 4 bases, and 0 bases lay outside the gene matches.

The CDR3 sequence: CASSVSDRATNEKLFF. The DNA for the CDR3 is TGTGCCAGCAGCGTAAGCGACCGGGCGACTAATGAAAAACTGTTTTTT. The chain recombines TRBV9 with TRBJ1-4; D gene unclear. This CDR3 is 16 amino acids long. V was trimmed by 1 base and J by 2 bases, leaving 12 bases between them. Germline CDR1 is SGDLS and CDR2 is YYNGEE.

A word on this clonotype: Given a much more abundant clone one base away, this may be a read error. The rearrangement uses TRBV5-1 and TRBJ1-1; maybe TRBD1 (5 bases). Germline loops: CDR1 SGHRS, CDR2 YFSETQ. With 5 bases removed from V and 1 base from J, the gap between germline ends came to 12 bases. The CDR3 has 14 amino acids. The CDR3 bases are TGCGCCAGCAGGGGGACGGCCTCGAACACTGAAGCTTTCTTT. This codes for CASRGTASNTEAFF.

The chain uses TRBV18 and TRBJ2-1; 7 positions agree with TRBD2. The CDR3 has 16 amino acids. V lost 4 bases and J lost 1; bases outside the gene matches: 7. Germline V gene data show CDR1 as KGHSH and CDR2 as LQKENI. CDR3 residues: CASSLPPGGSYNEQFF. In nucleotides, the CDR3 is TGTGCCAGCTCACTGCCCCCGGGGGGATCCTACAATGAGCAGTTCTTC.

The CDR3 DNA reads TGTGCCAGCAGCCAAGACCCACTAGCGGGGGGCAACATTCAGTACTTC. Encoded protein: CASSQDPLAGGNIQYF. The J gene is TRBJ2-4, the V gene TRBV3-1, with 12 bases fitting TRBD2. This CDR3 contains 16 residues. Germline values: CDR1 LGHDT, CDR2 YNNKEL (reference sequence). After removal of 0 bases from V and 7 bases from J, the junction contained 4 bases not matched to a gene.

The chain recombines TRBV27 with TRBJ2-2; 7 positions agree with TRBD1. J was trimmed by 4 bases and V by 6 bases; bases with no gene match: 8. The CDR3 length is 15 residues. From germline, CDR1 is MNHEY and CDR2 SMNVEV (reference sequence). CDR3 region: CASSTRGRGTGELFF. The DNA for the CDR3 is TGTGCCAGCAGCACTAGGGGGCGCGGCACCGGGGAGCTGTTTTTT.